This T cell receptor beta chain was identified in a study of blood T cell repertoires in COVID-19. Study details: Whether acute or convalescent, the COVID-19 samples came from the United States, Italy and Spain.

Method: immunoSEQ multiplex PCR; TCRdb's copy keeps in-frame clones and lacks some. The table records about 160,000 clones, around 85% of them present only once. V was pared by 6 bases and J by 8 bases, with 8 bases of the junction left unmatched. Germline CDR1 MNHEY, CDR2 SMNVEV (reference sequence). The CDR3 has 15 residues. This sequence joins TRBV27 and TRBJ1-4, with TRBD1 identical over 11 bases. The origin of this receptor is a man aged 65 to 79 with acute or convalescent COVID-19. Sequencing input: peripheral blood. In nucleotides, the CDR3 is TGTGCCAGCAGAGCCGGACAGGGGGCATGGGAAAAACTGTTTTTT. It translates to CASRAGQGAWEKLFF.